The 20 T cell receptor beta chains presented below share a single source sample, sequenced in a study of blood T cell repertoires in COVID-19. The method was immunoSEQ multiplex PCR; TCRdb's version includes in-frame clones alone and lacks a portion of them. The sample records about 130,000 clones, just over 75% being singletons. Sequenced sample: peripheral blood. These receptors all stem from a human donor in a cohort sampled during active COVID-19.

The chain recombines TRBV25-1 with TRBJ1-6, with a tentative D call TRBD1 (6 bases). The CDR3 runs 16 residues. Germline V CDR1 and CDR2: MGHDK, SYGVNS. V was cut by 2 bases and J by 7 bases, with 15 bases left in between. CDR3 sequence (DNA): TGTGCCAGCAGTGAACAGGGGAGGGGTCCGAATTCACCCCTCCACTTT. Residues: CASSEQGRGPNSPLHF. Together with reference TRBV25-1 and TRBJ1-6, the CDR3 gives the full variable domain: EADIYQTPRYLVIGTGKKITLECSQTMGHDKMYWYQQDPGMELHLIHYSYGVNSTEKGDLSSESTVSRIRTEHFPLTLESARPSHTSQYLCASSEQGRGPNSPLHFGNGTRLTVT.

The rearrangement joins TRBV20-1 to TRBJ1-4, with 7 bases that match TRBD1. The CDR3 has 11 amino acids. Germline-derived CDR1 and CDR2 are DFQATT and SNEGSKA (reference sequence). This chain's CDR3 is CGGTGDEKLFF. The CDR3 nucleotides read TGCGGGGGAACAGGGGATGAAAAACTGTTTTTT.

J is TRBJ2-2 and V is TRBV5-1; 7 nucleotides agree with TRBD1. The CDR3 spans 16 residues. CDR1 and CDR2 (germline): SGHRS, YFSETQ. V shed 0 bases and J 2 bases; nucleotides not matched to a gene: 4. CDR3 DNA: TGCGCCAGCAGCTTGGTAGGGGGCGCAAACACCGGGGAGCTGTTTTTT. It is translated as CASSLVGGANTGELFF.

This clone was observed a few times. V gene TRBV18 combines with J gene TRBJ2-1, with TRBD2 matching over 7 bases. The CDR3 runs 13 residues. V shed 1 base and J 10 bases; nucleotides not matched to a gene: 4. Germline CDR1 and CDR2: KGHSH and LQKENI. This CDR3 is CASSPQSSGEQFF. The CDR3 DNA is TGTGCCAGCTCACCACAGTCTAGCGGAGAGCAGTTCTTC.

The rearrangement links TRBV6-5 to TRBJ2-7, with D tentatively TRBD1 (6 bases). CDR1 MNHEY and CDR2 SVGAGI come from the germline V gene. This CDR3 contains 15 residues. Trimming cost V 0 bases and J 1 base, with 10 bases left between them. The CDR3 bases are TGTGCCAGCAGTTACTCGCCAGGGGATTCCTACGAGCAGTACTTC. Amino acid sequence: CASSYSPGDSYEQYF.

This chain connects TRBV5-5 to TRBJ2-5; TRBD2 agrees at 12 bases. From germline, CDR1 is SGHKS and CDR2 YYEKEE (reference sequence). V shed 0 bases, J shed 1 base, and the junction held 4 bases outside the gene matches. This CDR3 has 17 amino acids. The CDR3 reads CASSLGLAGAIQETQYF. The CDR3 nucleotides read TGTGCCAGCAGCTTGGGACTAGCGGGGGCGATCCAAGAGACCCAGTACTTC.

The rearrangement links TRBV27 to TRBJ2-7, with TRBD1 matching over 10 bases. CDR3 length: 16 amino acids. With V trimmed by 1 base and J by 2 bases, 5 bases remained unmatched. CDR1 and CDR2 from the germline V gene are MNHEY and SMNVEV (reference sequence). Here the CDR3 DNA reads TGTGCCAGCAGTTTATTTGGGACAGGGGCAACCTACGAGCAGTACTTC. Translated: CASSLFGTGATYEQYF.

This chain joins TRBV27 and TRBJ2-7; a possible D gene is TRBD1 (6 bases). V was pared by 6 bases and J by 5 bases, with 17 bases between. Germline CDR1 and CDR2: MNHEY and SMNVEV (reference sequence). This CDR3 is built from 14 residues. The CDR3 DNA follows: TGTGCCAGCAGCCTGGGGGCACCCATGAACGAGCAGTACTTC. Translating gives CASSLGAPMNEQYF.

The chain couples TRBV6-5 to TRBJ2-7, with D possibly being TRBD2 (6 bases). The CDR3 sequence is 15 residues long. Between the trimmed V and J ends, which lost 0 bases and 4 bases, there was a span of 13 bases. Germline V lookup: CDR1 MNHEY, CDR2 SVGAGI. CDR3 in DNA: TGTGCCAGCAGTTACTCGGGGGGTATTAGTTACGAGCAGTACTTC. This translates into CASSYSGGISYEQYF.

This clone turned up a few times. This chain connects TRBV18 to TRBJ1-5; TRBD1 is a possible D gene (5 bases). The ends were cut back, 5 bases at V and 5 bases at J, with 10 bases in the middle. The CDR3 covers 13 residues. Germline CDR1 reads KGHSH; CDR2 reads LQKENI. The CDR3 reads CASSAGGDQPQHF. As DNA, the CDR3 is TGTGCCAGCTCAGCAGGAGGGGATCAGCCCCAGCATTTT.

The sample holds a few counts of this clone. This rearrangement joins TRBV19 to TRBJ2-3; D is undetermined. V was shortened by 5 bases and J by 3 bases, with 9 bases between the two germline ends. This CDR3 contains 13 residues. Germline assignment: CDR1 LNHDA and CDR2 SQIVND (reference sequence). The CDR3 reads CASSATSTDTQYF. The CDR3 DNA sequence: TGTGCCAGTAGTGCTACCTCTACAGATACGCAGTATTTT.

This chain joins TRBV5-1 and TRBJ2-1, with TRBD2 identical over 7 bases. The germline V gene encodes CDR1 SGHRS and CDR2 YFSETQ. After removal of 2 bases from V and 10 bases from J, the junction contained 6 bases not matched to a gene. The CDR3 is 13 residues long. This CDR3 reads CASSFGAGDEQFF. In nucleotides, the CDR3 is TGCGCCAGCAGCTTTGGGGCGGGGGACGAGCAGTTCTTC.

Ten or more counts support this clone. This chain uses TRBV2 with TRBJ1-6; weak D call: TRBD1 (5 bases). Germline CDR1 SNHLY, CDR2 FYNNEI. The CDR3 totals 13 residues. The V gene lost 4 bases and the J gene lost 5 bases, with 6 bases spanning the gap. This CDR3 is CASSAGNNSPLHF. As DNA, the CDR3 is TGTGCCAGCAGTGCAGGGAATAATTCACCCCTCCACTTT.

V and J are TRBV30 and TRBJ2-1; 8 bases line up with TRBD2. The CDR3 totals 15 residues. CDR1 and CDR2 from the germline V gene are GTSNPN and SVGIG (reference sequence). Trimming at V came to 7 bases and at J to 4 bases, leaving 12 bases not matched to a gene. CDR3 in DNA: TGTGCCTTCCCCCCTGACGGGGGGGTATACAATGAGCAGTTCTTC. Amino acids: CAFPPDGGVYNEQFF.

This chain uses TRBV19 with TRBJ1-5; 8 nucleotides agree with TRBD1. The germline gives CDR1 LNHDA, CDR2 SQIVND (reference sequence). J gave up 3 bases and V 3 bases, and 4 bases lay outside the gene matches. The length of the CDR3 is 15 residues. The DNA for the CDR3 is TGTGCCAGTAGTATTTTGGACAGGGTCAATCAGCCCCAGCATTTT. Its translation: CASSILDRVNQPQHF.

This clone is classed as medium-sized (0.01 to 0.1%). The chain links TRBV29-1 to TRBJ1-1, with a possible D match to TRBD1 (5 bases). Trimming took off 7 bases at V and 5 bases at J, with 20 bases between the two ends. CDR3 length: 14 amino acids. Germline CDR1 reads SQVTM; CDR2 reads ANQGSEA. CDR3 nucleotides: TGCAGCGCGGGTGGGCAGGGTGGAAAAACTGAAGCTTTCTTT. The encoded protein is CSAGGQGGKTEAFF.

V gene TRBV12-3 or TRBV12-4 combines with J gene TRBJ1-6; 8 positions agree with TRBD1. The CDR3 runs to 12 residues. V lost 6 bases to trimming and J lost 14 bases; unmatched junction nucleotides: 6. CDR3 residues: CASRRTGITLHF. DNA of the CDR3: TGTGCCAGCAGGCGGACAGGGATCACCCTCCACTTT.

J is TRBJ1-3 and V is TRBV6-6, with D possibly matching TRBD1 (6 bases). The CDR3 runs 14 residues. CDR1 is MNHNY and CDR2 is SVGAGI in the germline V gene (reference sequence). Trimming removed 8 bases from V and 0 bases from J, with 11 bases in between. For the CDR3, the DNA is TGTGCCAGCTCTCGGGACATCTCTGGAAACACCATATATTTT. This codes for CASSRDISGNTIYF.

The rearrangement joins TRBV6-5 to TRBJ2-7; 10 bases line up with TRBD1. Losses at the gene ends were 2 bases for V and 3 bases for J; bases not matched to a gene: 1. This CDR3 spans 14 amino acids. Germline loops: CDR1 MNHEY, CDR2 SVGAGI. The DNA for the CDR3 is TGTGCCAGCAGTTACGGACAGGGGGGCTACGAGCAGTACTTC. The encoded protein is CASSYGQGGYEQYF.

The rearrangement links TRBV20-1 to TRBJ2-7, with a tentative D call TRBD1 (6 bases). The CDR3 covers 11 residues. The germline CDR1 and CDR2 sequences are DFQATT and SNEGSKA (reference sequence). V lost 6 bases and J lost 5, with 11 bases in between. DNA for the CDR3: TGCAGTGCCAGGACAGTCCACGAGCAGTACTTC. The encoded protein is CSARTVHEQYF.